The next 22 T cell receptor beta chains were all read from a single sample in a study of blood T cell repertoires in COVID-19. Sequencing used immunoSEQ multiplex PCR; TCRdb keeps in-frame clones, though not all of them. The sample includes about 180,000 clones, about 81% seen only once; the top ten take roughly 12%. Sequenced material: peripheral blood. These receptors were collected from an elderly woman with COVID-19, enrolled during active disease.

The chain links TRBV6-1 to TRBJ1-2; TRBD1 aligns across 9 bases. The CDR3 sequence is 14 residues long. The trim removed 3 bases at V and 4 bases at J, leaving 3 bases unmatched. CDR1 and CDR2 from the germline V gene are MNHNS and SASEGT. CDR3 sequence reads: CASSDGQGSYGYTF. The CDR3 DNA follows: TGTGCCAGCAGTGACGGACAGGGGAGCTATGGCTACACCTTC.

The rearrangement links TRBV30 to TRBJ2-7; no reliable D call. In germline, CDR1 is GTSNPN, CDR2 SVGIG (reference sequence). V gave up 2 bases and J gave up 9 bases, with 23 bases separating them. This CDR3 comprises 15 residues. For the CDR3, the DNA is TGTGCCTGGAGTAGCCAGACCGTTATCCTACGCGGGCAGTACTTC. Translation: CAWSSQTVILRGQYF.

The rearrangement links TRBV5-1 to TRBJ2-5; 8 bases are shared with TRBD1. Unmatched junction bases numbered 4, after V lost 4 bases and J lost 2 bases. This CDR3 contains 14 residues. Germline values: CDR1 SGHRS, CDR2 YFSETQ. The CDR3 DNA reads TGCGCCAGCAGCCCTGGGACAGGACAAGAGACCCAGTACTTC. Translating gives CASSPGTGQETQYF. Based on the CDR3 plus reference TRBV5-1 and TRBJ2-5, the full variable domain is KAGVTQTPRYLIKTRGQQVTLSCSPISGHRSVSWYQQTPGQGLQFLFEYFSETQRNKGNFPGRFSGRQFSNSRSEMNVSTLELGDSALYLCASSPGTGQETQYFGPGTRLLVL.

In nucleotides, the CDR3 is TGTGCCAGCAGCTTAGTCCAGGGAGGCGATGGCTACACCTTC. This sequence encodes CASSLVQGGDGYTF. The V and J genes are TRBV7-9 and TRBJ1-2, with TRBD1 as a possible D gene (5 bases). Trimming removed 1 base at V and 6 bases at J, with 12 bases between. The CDR3 is made up of 14 amino acids. Per germline, CDR1 SEHNR and CDR2 FQNEAQ (reference sequence).

The gene calls are TRBV11-2 and TRBJ1-2; 10 nucleotides agree with TRBD1. V lost 5 bases and J lost 2; bases outside the gene matches: 2. CDR3 length: 14 amino acids. The germline V gene has CDR1 SGHAT and CDR2 FQNNGV. CDR3 sequence reads: CASSPGQGNYGYTF. CDR3 nucleotides: TGTGCCAGCAGCCCGGGACAGGGGAACTATGGCTACACCTTC.

The chain links TRBV10-1 to TRBJ2-7; 8 nucleotides agree with TRBD2. The V gene end was trimmed by 7 bases and the J gene end by 1 base; junction bases not matched to a gene: 6. CDR1 is WNHNN, CDR2 SYGVQD, per germline (reference sequence). The CDR3 is made up of 14 amino acids. CDR3 loop: CASTPLAGSYEQYF. In DNA, the CDR3 is TGCGCCAGCACTCCGCTAGCGGGTTCCTACGAGCAGTACTTC.

This chain uses TRBV5-6 with TRBJ2-3, with 7 bases identical to TRBD2. With 1 base clipped from V and 6 bases from J, the junction kept 5 bases outside the gene matches. Germline V lookup: CDR1 SGHDT, CDR2 YYEEEE. The CDR3 contains 14 residues. The DNA for the CDR3 is TGTGCCAGCAGCTTGTCGTTCGGGGGGGATACGCAGTATTTT. Its translation is CASSLSFGGDTQYF.

Only one count was recorded for this clone. The chain couples TRBV9 to TRBJ2-7; 8 nucleotides agree with TRBD2. V was clipped by 4 bases and J by 2 bases; unmatched bases: 5. CDR1 and CDR2 (germline): SGDLS, YYNGEE. There are 14 residues in the CDR3. For the CDR3, the DNA is TGTGCCAGCAGCCCTAGCGGGCTAACCTACGAGCAGTACTTC. It specifies CASSPSGLTYEQYF. The full variable domain, completed using reference TRBV9 and TRBJ2-7, is DSGVTQTPKHLITATGQRVTLRCSPRSGDLSVYWYQQSLDQGLQFLIQYYNGEERAKGNILERFSAQQFPDLHSELNLSSLELGDSALYFCASSPSGLTYEQYFGPGTRLTVT.

This chain links TRBV7-2 with TRBJ2-1; D uncertain. This CDR3 spans 15 amino acids. Trimming removed 4 bases at V and 4 bases at J, with 14 bases between. CDR1 and CDR2 (germline): SGHTA, FQGNSA. The CDR3 region has the DNA TGTGCCAGCAGCTCGGCCCGGTCCGGGTACAATGAGCAGTTCTTC. It yields the protein CASSSARSGYNEQFF.

This chain joins TRBV28 and TRBJ2-7, with D possibly TRBD2 on 6 matching bases. This CDR3 is built from 14 residues. The V gene lost 6 bases and the J gene lost 0 bases, with 12 bases spanning the gap. The germline gives CDR1 MDHEN, CDR2 SYDVKM. The CDR3 sequence is CASSRGTFSYEQYF. The CDR3 DNA follows: TGTGCCAGCAGCCGGGGGACGTTCTCCTACGAGCAGTACTTC.

V gene TRBV7-6 combines with J gene TRBJ1-4; D is perhaps TRBD1 (5 bases). The germline V and J ends were trimmed by 2 bases and 2 bases, with 12 bases remaining between them. CDR1 SGHVS and CDR2 FNYEAQ come from the germline V gene. The CDR3 consists of 16 residues. This CDR3 is CASSLFPGRTNEKLFF. The DNA for the CDR3 is TGTGCCAGCAGCTTATTTCCAGGGAGGACTAATGAAAAACTGTTTTTT.

This clone was picked up one time. The genes are TRBV5-1 and TRBJ1-1; D is perhaps TRBD1 (6 bases). V was clipped by 2 bases and J by 0 bases, with 11 bases between them. This CDR3 contains 15 residues. In germline, CDR1 is SGHRS, CDR2 YFSETQ. CDR3 sequence reads: CASSLGQTMNTEAFF. Written as DNA, the CDR3 is TGCGCCAGCAGCTTAGGACAGACCATGAACACTGAAGCTTTCTTT.

This clone was counted a few times. The rearrangement joins TRBV7-2 to TRBJ2-7; 9 bases map to TRBD1. Germline V gene sequence: CDR1 SGHTA, CDR2 FQGNSA. V lost 1 base to trimming and J lost 6 bases; unmatched junction nucleotides: 4. The CDR3 extends over 14 amino acids. In DNA form, the CDR3 reads TGTGCCAGCAGCTTAGGGACAGGGGTGGGCGAGCAGTACTTC. Its translation: CASSLGTGVGEQYF.

The J gene is TRBJ2-3, the V gene TRBV7-2; 7 bases align to TRBD2. V gave up 0 bases and J gave up 3 bases; unmatched junction bases: 3. The CDR3 totals 15 residues. Germline V gene lookup returns CDR1 SGHTA and CDR2 FQGNSA. CDR3 DNA sequence: TGTGCCAGCAGCTTAGCTGCGGGAGAAACAGATACGCAGTATTTT. Amino acids: CASSLAAGETDTQYF.

The chain links TRBV9 to TRBJ2-7; 11 bases agree with TRBD1. The CDR3 is 15 residues long. Germline CDR1 is SGDLS and CDR2 is YYNGEE. J gave up 3 bases and V 4 bases, and 6 bases lay outside the gene matches. CDR3 amino acids: CASSPIGTGGYEQYF. Here the CDR3 DNA reads TGTGCCAGCAGCCCCATCGGGACAGGGGGCTACGAGCAGTACTTC.

This chain uses TRBV10-3 with TRBJ2-3; 11 nucleotides agree with TRBD2. The germline V gene has CDR1 ENHRY and CDR2 SYGVKD. The length of the CDR3 is 19 residues. V lost 0 bases and J lost 0; bases outside the gene matches: 8. The CDR3 region is CAISESRTSGGLSTDTQYF. The CDR3 nucleotides are TGTGCCATCAGTGAGTCAAGAACTAGCGGGGGCCTGAGCACAGATACGCAGTATTTT.

The chain links TRBV30 to TRBJ1-1; possible D gene TRBD1, 6 bases. V was pared by 3 bases and J by 2 bases, with 10 bases between. This CDR3 has 13 residues. Germline values: CDR1 GTSNPN, CDR2 SVGIG (reference sequence). This CDR3 is CAWSWTENTEAFF. CDR3 bases: TGTGCCTGGAGCTGGACAGAAAACACTGAAGCTTTCTTT.

This chain links TRBV4-3 with TRBJ2-6; no definite D call. Trimming removed 1 base at V and 4 bases at J, with 11 bases between. The CDR3 extends over 16 amino acids. CDR1 LGHNA and CDR2 YSLEER come from the germline V gene. CDR3 sequence reads: CASSQAWALGANVLTF. The CDR3, as DNA: TGCGCCAGCAGCCAAGCTTGGGCATTAGGGGCCAACGTCCTGACTTTC.

V gene TRBV11-3 combines with J gene TRBJ2-1, with 9 positions matching TRBD2. Germline CDR1 is SGHNT and CDR2 is YENEEA. Germline trimming cut 5 bases from V and 8 bases from J; bases unmatched to any gene: 10. There are 15 residues in the CDR3. The CDR3 loop is CASSPGVAGVDEQFF. For the CDR3, the DNA is TGTGCCAGCAGCCCCGGGGTAGCGGGGGTGGATGAGCAGTTCTTC.

This rearrangement joins TRBV18 to TRBJ2-4; 9 positions agree with TRBD1. This CDR3 spans 16 amino acids. V was pared by 3 bases and J by 9 bases, with 12 bases of the junction left unmatched. The germline gives CDR1 KGHSH, CDR2 LQKENI. CDR3 sequence (DNA): TGTGCCAGCTCACCGACGGGACAGGGAGGCTTAGGCATTCAGTACTTC. Protein: CASSPTGQGGLGIQYF.

CDR3 in amino acids: CASAISGGNEQFF. In DNA form, the CDR3 reads TGTGCCAGCGCGATCTCGGGGGGAAATGAGCAGTTCTTC. The chain couples TRBV11-2 to TRBJ2-1, with 7 bases matching TRBD2. This CDR3 spans 13 amino acids. Trimming cost V 8 bases and J 7 bases; bases outside gene matches: 8. In germline, CDR1 is SGHAT, CDR2 FQNNGV.

This chain joins TRBV6-5 and TRBJ2-4, with D unresolved. This CDR3 comprises 14 residues. CDR1 and CDR2 from the germline V gene are MNHEY and SVGAGI. The V end lost 0 bases, the J end lost 6 bases, and 9 bases lay between the germline ends. The CDR3 DNA reads as TGTGCCAGCAGTTACTCCTCGAGCCGAAACATTCAGTACTTC. This sequence encodes CASSYSSSRNIQYF.